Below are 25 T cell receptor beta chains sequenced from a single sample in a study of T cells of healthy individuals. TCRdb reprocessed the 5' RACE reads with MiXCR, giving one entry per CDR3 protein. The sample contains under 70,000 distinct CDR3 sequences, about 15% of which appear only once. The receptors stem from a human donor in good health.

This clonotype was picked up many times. DNA for the CDR3: TGCGCCAGCAGCCGGGACAGGATCGATGAGCAGTTCTTC. Translated, it gives CASSRDRIDEQFF. This sequence joins TRBV5-1 and TRBJ2-1; 8 bases match TRBD1. This CDR3 contains 13 residues. With 4 bases clipped from V and 8 bases from J, the junction kept 5 bases outside the gene matches. Germline V lookup: CDR1 SGHRS, CDR2 YFSETQ.

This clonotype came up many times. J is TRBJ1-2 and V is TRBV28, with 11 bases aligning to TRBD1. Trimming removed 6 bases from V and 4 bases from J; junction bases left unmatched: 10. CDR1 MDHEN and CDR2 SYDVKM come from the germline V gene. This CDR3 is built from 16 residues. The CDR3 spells CASRRTGQGEGYGYTF. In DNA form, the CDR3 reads TGTGCCAGCAGGAGAACGGGACAGGGGGAAGGCTATGGCTACACCTTC.

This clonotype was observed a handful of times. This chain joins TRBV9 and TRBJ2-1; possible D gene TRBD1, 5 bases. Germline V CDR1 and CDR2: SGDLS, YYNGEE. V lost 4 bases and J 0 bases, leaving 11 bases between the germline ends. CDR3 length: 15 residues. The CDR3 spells CASSFQGISYNEQFF. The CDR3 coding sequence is TGTGCCAGCAGCTTTCAGGGTATCTCCTACAATGAGCAGTTCTTC. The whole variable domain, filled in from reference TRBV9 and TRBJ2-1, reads DSGVTQTPKHLITATGQRVTLRCSPRSGDLSVYWYQQSLDQGLQFLIQYYNGEERAKGNILERFSAQQFPDLHSELNLSSLELGDSALYFCASSFQGISYNEQFFGPGTRLTVL.

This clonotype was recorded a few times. CDR3: CSARLGQGNQPQHF. DNA of the CDR3: TGCAGTGCTAGATTAGGACAGGGGAATCAGCCCCAGCATTTT. The V gene is TRBV20-1, the J gene TRBJ1-5; 9 bases fit TRBD1. CDR1 is DFQATT and CDR2 is SNEGSKA in the germline V gene (reference sequence). The CDR3 runs to 14 residues. The V and J ends lost 2 bases and 4 bases, in that order; junction bases with no gene match: 3.

Here the CDR3 DNA reads TGTGGGATCCCGGGAGGGAACTATGGCTACACCTTC. This encodes CGIPGGNYGYTF. The genes are TRBV2 and TRBJ1-2; D gene unclear. There are 12 residues in the CDR3. From germline, CDR1 is SNHLY and CDR2 FYNNEI.

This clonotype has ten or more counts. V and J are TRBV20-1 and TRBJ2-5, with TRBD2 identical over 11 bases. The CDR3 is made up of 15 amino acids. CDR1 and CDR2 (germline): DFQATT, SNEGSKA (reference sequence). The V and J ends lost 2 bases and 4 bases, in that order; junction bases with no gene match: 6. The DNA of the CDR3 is TGCAGTGCTAGATCCGGTAGCGGGGGGGCAGAGACCCAGTACTTC. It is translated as CSARSGSGGAETQYF.

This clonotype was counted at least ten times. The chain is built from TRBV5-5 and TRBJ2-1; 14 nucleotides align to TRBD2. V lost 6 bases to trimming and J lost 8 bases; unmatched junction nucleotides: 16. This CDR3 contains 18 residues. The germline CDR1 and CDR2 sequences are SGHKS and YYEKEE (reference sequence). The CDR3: CASIRQPGLAGAGHEQFF. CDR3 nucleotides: TGTGCCAGCATCAGGCAGCCGGGACTAGCGGGAGCCGGGCATGAGCAGTTCTTC.

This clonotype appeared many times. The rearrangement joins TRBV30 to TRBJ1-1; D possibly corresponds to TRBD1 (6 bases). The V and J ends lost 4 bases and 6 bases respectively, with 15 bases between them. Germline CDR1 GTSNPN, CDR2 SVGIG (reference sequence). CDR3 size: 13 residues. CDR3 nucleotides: TGTGCCTGGAAGGGGGGGATTATCCCTGAAGCTTTCTTT. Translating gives CAWKGGIIPEAFF.

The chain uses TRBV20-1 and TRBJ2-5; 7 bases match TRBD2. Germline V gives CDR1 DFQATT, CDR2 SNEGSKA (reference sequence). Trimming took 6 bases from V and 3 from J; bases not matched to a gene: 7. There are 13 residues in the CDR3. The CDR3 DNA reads TGCAGTGCCAGGTGGCTAGCGGAAGAGACCCAGTACTTC. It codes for CSARWLAEETQYF.

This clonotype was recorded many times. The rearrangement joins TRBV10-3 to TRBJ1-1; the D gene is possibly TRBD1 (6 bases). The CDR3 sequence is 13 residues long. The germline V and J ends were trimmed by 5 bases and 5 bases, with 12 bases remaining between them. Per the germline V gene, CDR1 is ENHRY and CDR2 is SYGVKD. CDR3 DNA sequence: TGTGCCATCAGTAATACAGGGAAAACTGAAGCTTTCTTT. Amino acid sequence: CAISNTGKTEAFF.

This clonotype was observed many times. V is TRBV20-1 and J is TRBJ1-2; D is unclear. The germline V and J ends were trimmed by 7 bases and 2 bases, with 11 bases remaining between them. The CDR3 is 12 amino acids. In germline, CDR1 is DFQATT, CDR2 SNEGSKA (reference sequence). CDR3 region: CSGSGINYGYTF. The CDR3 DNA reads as TGCAGTGGTTCCGGGATAAACTATGGCTACACCTTC.

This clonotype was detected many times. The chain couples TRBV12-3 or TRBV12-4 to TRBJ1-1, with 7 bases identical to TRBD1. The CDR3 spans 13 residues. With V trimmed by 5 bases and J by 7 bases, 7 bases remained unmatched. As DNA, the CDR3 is TGTGCCAGCAGTGCAGGGGGAGGTATTGAAGCTTTCTTT. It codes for CASSAGGGIEAFF.

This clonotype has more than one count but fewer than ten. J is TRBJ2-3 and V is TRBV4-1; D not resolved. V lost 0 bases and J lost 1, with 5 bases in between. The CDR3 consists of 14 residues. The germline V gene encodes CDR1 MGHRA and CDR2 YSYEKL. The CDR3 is CASSQDPGTDTQYF. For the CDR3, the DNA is TGCGCCAGCAGCCAAGACCCTGGCACAGATACGCAGTATTTT.

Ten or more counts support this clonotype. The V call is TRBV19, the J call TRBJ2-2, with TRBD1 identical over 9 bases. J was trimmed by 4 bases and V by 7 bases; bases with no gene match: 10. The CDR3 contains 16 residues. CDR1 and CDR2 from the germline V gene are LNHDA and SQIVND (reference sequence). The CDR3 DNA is TGTGCCAGTATCCAAACAGGGACAGGGCTCACCGGGGAGCTGTTTTTT. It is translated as CASIQTGTGLTGELFF.

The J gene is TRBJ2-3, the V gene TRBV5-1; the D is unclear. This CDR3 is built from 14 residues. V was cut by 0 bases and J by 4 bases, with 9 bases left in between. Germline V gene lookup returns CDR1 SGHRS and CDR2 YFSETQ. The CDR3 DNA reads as TGCGCCAGCAGCTTGGAGAGGATGTCAGATACGCAGTATTTT. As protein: CASSLERMSDTQYF.

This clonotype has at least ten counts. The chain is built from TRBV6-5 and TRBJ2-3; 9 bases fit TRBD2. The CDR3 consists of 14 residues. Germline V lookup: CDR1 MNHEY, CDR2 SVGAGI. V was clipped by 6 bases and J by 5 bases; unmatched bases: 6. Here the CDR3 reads CASRKAGGGDTQYF. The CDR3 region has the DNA TGTGCCAGCAGAAAAGCGGGAGGAGGAGATACGCAGTATTTT.

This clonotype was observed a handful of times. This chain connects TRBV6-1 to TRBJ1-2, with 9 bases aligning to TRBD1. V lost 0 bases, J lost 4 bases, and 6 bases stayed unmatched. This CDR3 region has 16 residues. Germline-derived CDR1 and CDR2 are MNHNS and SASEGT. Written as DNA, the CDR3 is TGTGCCAGCAGTGAAGCGCTGGGACAGGGAGGCTATGGCTACACCTTC. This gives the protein CASSEALGQGGYGYTF.

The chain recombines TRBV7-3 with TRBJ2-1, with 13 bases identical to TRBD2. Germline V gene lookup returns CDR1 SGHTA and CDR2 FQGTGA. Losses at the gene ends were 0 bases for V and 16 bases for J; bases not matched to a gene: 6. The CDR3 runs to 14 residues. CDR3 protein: CASSLTTSGGPQFF. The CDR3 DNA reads TGTGCCAGCAGCTTAACGACTAGCGGGGGGCCCCAATTCTTC.

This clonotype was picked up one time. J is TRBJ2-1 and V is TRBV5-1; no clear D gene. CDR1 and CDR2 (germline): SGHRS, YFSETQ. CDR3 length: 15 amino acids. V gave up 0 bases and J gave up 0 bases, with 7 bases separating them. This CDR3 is CASSLVADSYNEQFF. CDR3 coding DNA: TGCGCCAGCAGCTTGGTAGCAGACTCCTACAATGAGCAGTTCTTC.

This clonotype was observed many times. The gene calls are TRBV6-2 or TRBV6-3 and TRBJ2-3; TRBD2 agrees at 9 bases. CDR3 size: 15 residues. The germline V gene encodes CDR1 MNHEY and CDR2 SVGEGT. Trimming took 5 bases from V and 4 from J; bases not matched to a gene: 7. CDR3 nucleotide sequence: TGTGCCAGCAGTCCAACGGCGGGGGGGCCAGATACGCAGTATTTT. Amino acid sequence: CASSPTAGGPDTQYF.

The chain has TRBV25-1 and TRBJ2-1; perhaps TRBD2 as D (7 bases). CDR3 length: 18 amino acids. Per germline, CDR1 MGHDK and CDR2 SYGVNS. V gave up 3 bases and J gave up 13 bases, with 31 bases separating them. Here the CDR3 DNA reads TGTGCCAGCAGTGATGAAACCCACCGGGAGAGAGAGGGGGGGCACCAGTTCTTC. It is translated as CASSDETHREREGGHQFF.

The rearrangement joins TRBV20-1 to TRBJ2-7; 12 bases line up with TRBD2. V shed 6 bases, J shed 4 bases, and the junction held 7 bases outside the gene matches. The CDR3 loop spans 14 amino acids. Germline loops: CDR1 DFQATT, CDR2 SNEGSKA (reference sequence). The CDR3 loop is CSAELAGGWYEQYF. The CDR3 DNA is TGCAGTGCCGAACTAGCGGGAGGCTGGTACGAGCAGTACTTC.

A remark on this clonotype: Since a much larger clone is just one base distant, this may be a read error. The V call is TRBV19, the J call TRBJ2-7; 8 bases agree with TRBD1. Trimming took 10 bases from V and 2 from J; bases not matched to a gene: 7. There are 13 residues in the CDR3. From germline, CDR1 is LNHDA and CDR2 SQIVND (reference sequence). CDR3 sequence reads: CATSVTGAYEQYF. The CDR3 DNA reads TGTGCCACCTCCGTGACAGGGGCCTACGAGCAGTACTTC.

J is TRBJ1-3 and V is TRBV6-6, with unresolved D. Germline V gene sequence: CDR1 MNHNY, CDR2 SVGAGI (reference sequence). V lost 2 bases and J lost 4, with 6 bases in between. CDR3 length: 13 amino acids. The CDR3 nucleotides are TGTGCCAGCAGTTACGGCAGCGGAAACACCATATATTTT. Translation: CASSYGSGNTIYF.

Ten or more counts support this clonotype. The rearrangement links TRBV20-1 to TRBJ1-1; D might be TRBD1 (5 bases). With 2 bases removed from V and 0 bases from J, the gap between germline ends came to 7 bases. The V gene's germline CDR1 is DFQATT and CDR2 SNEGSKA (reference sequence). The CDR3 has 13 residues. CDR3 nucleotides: TGCAGTGCTAGACGGACAATGAACACTGAAGCTTTCTTT. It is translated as CSARRTMNTEAFF.